The sequence of this T cell receptor (beta chain) was determined in a study of shared clonotypes between healthy human individuals. At the level of the study: Each donor's CD4 naive and CD4 memory cells filled three plates apiece, CD8 naive two, and CD8 memory one.

All participating donors were Caucasian adults from Nashville, Tennessee. Genomic DNA (from each subset) was split evenly across several immunoSEQ plates. The method was immunoSEQ multiplex PCR; TCRdb's version includes in-frame clones alone and lacks a portion of them. The sample holds some 2,500,000 clones, 93% seen once. This clonotype originated in a young man in good health. Some clones in this sample may be carry-over from other donors' samples. Sequencing was done on a sample of naive CD4+ T cells from PBMCs. Subset of the sample: CD45RA+ positively selected.

For the CDR3, the DNA is TGTGCCAGCAGCGTAGCTTCGACAATGAACACTGAAGCTTTCTTT. This codes for CASSVASTMNTEAFF. The rearrangement links TRBV9 to TRBJ1-1, with D unresolved. The CDR3 has 15 amino acids. Germline CDR1 is SGDLS and CDR2 is YYNGEE. V was shortened by 0 bases and J by 0 bases, with 9 bases between the two germline ends.